Given below is one TCR beta chain in context. PCR was performed a second time for about 6 to 11 cycles using a sample-barcoded 5' primer and a J-beta primer mix. TCRdb processed the 5' RACE reads anew with MiXCR; each CDR3 protein has one entry. The table has hundreds of thousands of distinct CDR3 sequences, around 45% seen once. The sample comes from a study of blood T cells in healthy people across ages. Germline CDR1 is SQVTM and CDR2 is ANQGSEA. The CDR3 loop spans 13 amino acids. Trimming at V came to 6 bases and at J to 5 bases, leaving 6 bases not matched to a gene. V is TRBV29-1 and J is TRBJ1-5, with TRBD1 matching over 8 bases. The receptor was derived from an older woman in good health. The sample taken for sequencing was blood. The CDR3 DNA reads TGCAGCGTAGCAGGGGGCGCTGATCAGCCCCAGCATTTT. Translated: CSVAGGADQPQHF.